The source of this T cell receptor beta chain is a study of blood T cells in healthy people across ages. Study findings and constraints: Because sorting was not performed, PBMCs prevented conclusive naive versus antigen-experienced comparison. TCR beta diversity, measured per million T cells, fell in a roughly linear way with age.

Comment on this clonotype: Antigen unknown.

Using a J-beta primer mix together with a sample-barcoded 5' primer, a second PCR was run for about 6 to 12 cycles. Unique molecular identifiers of 12 random nucleotides labeled each cDNA. Via MiXCR, TCRdb re-called the 5' RACE reads, giving one row per CDR3 protein. The sample gives about 800,000 distinct CDR3 sequences, 55% to 70% of which show up once; 22% is in the top ten. The length of the CDR3 is 12 residues. The ends were cut back, 7 bases at V and 5 bases at J, with 14 bases in the middle. In germline, CDR1 is SQVTM, CDR2 ANQGSEA. Sequencing was performed on blood. This rearrangement joins TRBV29-1 to TRBJ1-2, with D tentatively TRBD1 (5 bases). This TCR was sampled from a man younger than 40 in good health. The CDR3: CSAGGLSYGYTF. The DNA of the CDR3 is TGCAGCGCTGGGGGGTTGAGTTATGGCTACACCTTC.